The rows below give T cell receptor beta chains drawn from one sample of a study of T cells in Graves' hyperthyroidism and ophthalmopathy. TCRdb analysed the multiplex PCR reads with MiXCR anew, one entry per CDR3 protein. The sample consists of 500,000 to 600,000 distinct CDR3 sequences, 15% to 20% of them appearing once. Sample: blood. These receptors originate from a man aged 35 to 55 with Graves' ophthalmopathy. Both conserved end residues are part of each CDR3. The order of the fields is clone size, V gene, D gene, J gene, CDR3 DNA, CDR3 protein. D genes are given only for firm matches. Some rows mark clone size as missing; the rest say once, few, many or name a class of expanded clone.

clone size: many; V gene: TRBV20-1; D gene: TRBD1; J gene: TRBJ2-1; CDR3 DNA: TGCAGTGCTAGATTTGACAGGGGTAATGAGCAGTTCTTC; CDR3 protein: CSARFDRGNEQFF
clone size: many; V gene: TRBV5-4; D gene: -; J gene: TRBJ2-3; CDR3 DNA: TGTGCCAGCAGCCTCGAGGGACTCACGCAGTATTTT; CDR3 protein: CASSLEGLTQYF
clone size: -; V gene: TRBV2; D gene: -; J gene: TRBJ2-7; CDR3 DNA: TGTGCCAGCATGGGGTTCTCCTACGAGCAGTACTTC; CDR3 protein: CASMGFSYEQYF
clone size: -; V gene: TRBV20-1; D gene: -; J gene: TRBJ2-3; CDR3 DNA: TGCAGTGTTATACCCGGGACTGGAGCCACAGATACGCAGTATTTT; CDR3 protein: CSVIPGTGATDTQYF
clone size: -; V gene: TRBV7-9; D gene: -; J gene: TRBJ2-5; CDR3 DNA: TGTGCCAGCAACCGAGTCGAGGAACCTCAAGAGACCCAGTACTTC; CDR3 protein: CASNRVEEPQETQYF
clone size: few; V gene: TRBV20-1; D gene: -; J gene: TRBJ2-3; CDR3 DNA: TGCAGCGCCCGTCGGGGGCCTAGCACAGATACGCAGTATTTT; CDR3 protein: CSARRGPSTDTQYF
clone size: -; V gene: TRBV7-3; D gene: -; J gene: TRBJ1-2; CDR3 DNA: TGTGCCAGCAGCAATACCCCAGGGGCAGAGGGCTACACCTTC; CDR3 protein: CASSNTPGAEGYTF
clone size: -; V gene: TRBV14; D gene: -; J gene: TRBJ1-2; CDR3 DNA: TGTGCCAGCAGCCAAGTTACAGGGAACAACGGCTACACCTTC; CDR3 protein: CASSQVTGNNGYTF
clone size: many; V gene: TRBV2; D gene: -; J gene: TRBJ1-1; CDR3 DNA: TGTGCCAGCAGACGTAGCCAGGGGAAACGGAAGGAAGTTACTGAAGCTTTCTTT; CDR3 protein: CASRRSQGKRKEVTEAFF
clone size: many; V gene: TRBV20-1; D gene: -; J gene: TRBJ1-5; CDR3 DNA: TGCAGTGCTCAGGGGAGGGGTAGCAATCAGCCCCAGCATTTT; CDR3 protein: CSAQGRGSNQPQHF
clone size: -; V gene: TRBV11-2; D gene: TRBD2; J gene: TRBJ2-7; CDR3 DNA: TGTGCCAGCAGCTCTGTTGCGGGAGCCCACGAGCAGTACTTC; CDR3 protein: CASSSVAGAHEQYF
clone size: many; V gene: TRBV11-2; D gene: -; J gene: TRBJ2-1; CDR3 DNA: TGTGCCAGCAGCTTAGTGTGGTGGGGCCGGAATGAGCAGTTCTTC; CDR3 protein: CASSLVWWGRNEQFF
clone size: many; V gene: TRBV5-1; D gene: TRBD1; J gene: TRBJ2-7; CDR3 DNA: TGCGCCAGCAGCTTTGACAGGGCCCTCTACGAGCAGTACTTC; CDR3 protein: CASSFDRALYEQYF
clone size: -; V gene: TRBV5-4; D gene: -; J gene: TRBJ1-2; CDR3 DNA: TGTGCCAGCAGCTTGGCAGTGAGCGACTATGGCTACACCTTC; CDR3 protein: CASSLAVSDYGYTF
clone size: many; V gene: TRBV2; D gene: -; J gene: TRBJ2-5; CDR3 DNA: TGTGCCAGCAGTCCCCGGGCCCAGCGTGGAGAGACCCAGTACTTC; CDR3 protein: CASSPRAQRGETQYF
clone size: -; V gene: TRBV20-1; D gene: TRBD2; J gene: TRBJ2-1; CDR3 DNA: TGCAGTGCTAGCTCGCGACTAGCGGAAGGCTACAATGAGCAGTTCTTC; CDR3 protein: CSASSRLAEGYNEQFF
clone size: -; V gene: TRBV28; D gene: TRBD1; J gene: TRBJ2-3; CDR3 DNA: TGTGCCAGCACCGAGGGGACAGGGTATCAGGATACGCAGTATTTT; CDR3 protein: CASTEGTGYQDTQYF
clone size: -; V gene: TRBV4-3; D gene: -; J gene: TRBJ2-2; CDR3 DNA: TGCGCCAGCAGCGAGTCGACGGGAACGAACACCGGGGAGCTGTTTTTT; CDR3 protein: CASSESTGTNTGELFF
clone size: -; V gene: TRBV5-1; D gene: -; J gene: TRBJ2-1; CDR3 DNA: TGCGCCAGCAGCTTGACCGGGACGGGGGACTACAATGAGCAGTTCTTC; CDR3 protein: CASSLTGTGDYNEQFF
clone size: many; V gene: TRBV6-1; D gene: TRBD1; J gene: TRBJ2-7; CDR3 DNA: TGTGCCAGCAGTTTCGTCCAGGGGGCTGGGGCCTACGAGCAGTACTTC; CDR3 protein: CASSFVQGAGAYEQYF
clone size: many; V gene: TRBV3-1; D gene: -; J gene: TRBJ1-5; CDR3 DNA: TGTGCCAGCAGCCAAGACACAAAAACGATTAGCAATCAGCCCCAGCATTTT; CDR3 protein: CASSQDTKTISNQPQHF
clone size: few; V gene: TRBV6-5; D gene: -; J gene: TRBJ1-2; CDR3 DNA: TGTGCCAGCAGTTACTCGGGCATTTCCTATGGCTACACCTTC; CDR3 protein: CASSYSGISYGYTF
clone size: many; V gene: TRBV5-1; D gene: -; J gene: TRBJ2-2; CDR3 DNA: TGCGCCAGCAGCTCCGGGACAGGGGAGCTGTTTTTT; CDR3 protein: CASSSGTGELFF
clone size: -; V gene: TRBV6-1; D gene: -; J gene: TRBJ2-2; CDR3 DNA: TGTGCCAGCAGTCCCCGTGGAGGTGGCACCGGGGAGCTGTTTTTT; CDR3 protein: CASSPRGGGTGELFF
clone size: -; V gene: TRBV6-5; D gene: -; J gene: TRBJ1-3; CDR3 DNA: TGTGCCAGCAGTTACTCGGGCAGGGTTGGAAACACCATATATTTT; CDR3 protein: CASSYSGRVGNTIYF
clone size: many; V gene: TRBV12-3/TRBV12-4; D gene: TRBD2; J gene: TRBJ2-7; CDR3 DNA: TGTGCCAGCAGTAGTAGCGGGATAACCTACGAGCAGTACTTC; CDR3 protein: CASSSSGITYEQYF
clone size: few; V gene: TRBV9; D gene: TRBD1; J gene: TRBJ2-7; CDR3 DNA: TGTGCCAGCAGCTTAGCCGGGACAGCGCCCTACGAGCAGTACTTC; CDR3 protein: CASSLAGTAPYEQYF
clone size: many; V gene: TRBV28; D gene: -; J gene: TRBJ2-5; CDR3 DNA: TGTGCCAGCGGCCCAAGAGAGCAGTACTTC; CDR3 protein: CASGPREQYF
clone size: few; V gene: TRBV7-9; D gene: -; J gene: TRBJ2-7; CDR3 DNA: TGTGCCAGCAGCTTGACAGGGGGATCTAGCGGGAGTTTTTACGAGCAGTACTTC; CDR3 protein: CASSLTGGSSGSFYEQYF
clone size: -; V gene: TRBV29-1; D gene: -; J gene: TRBJ2-2; CDR3 DNA: TGCAGCGCTGGGGAGAACACCGGGGAGCTGTTTTTT; CDR3 protein: CSAGENTGELFF